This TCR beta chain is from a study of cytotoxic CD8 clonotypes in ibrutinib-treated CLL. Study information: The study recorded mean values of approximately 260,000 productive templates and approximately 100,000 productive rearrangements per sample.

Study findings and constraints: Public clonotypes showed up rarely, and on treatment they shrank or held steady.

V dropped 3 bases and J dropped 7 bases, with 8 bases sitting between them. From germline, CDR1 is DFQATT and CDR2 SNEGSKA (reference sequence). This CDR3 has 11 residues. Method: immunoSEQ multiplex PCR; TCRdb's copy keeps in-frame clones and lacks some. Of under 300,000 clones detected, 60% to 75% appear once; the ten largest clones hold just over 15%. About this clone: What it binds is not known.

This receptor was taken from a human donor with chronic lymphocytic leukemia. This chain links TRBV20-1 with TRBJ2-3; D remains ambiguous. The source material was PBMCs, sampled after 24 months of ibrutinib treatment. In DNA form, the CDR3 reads TGCAGTGCTAGGCCCCCGAATACGCAGTATTTT. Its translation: CSARPPNTQYF.